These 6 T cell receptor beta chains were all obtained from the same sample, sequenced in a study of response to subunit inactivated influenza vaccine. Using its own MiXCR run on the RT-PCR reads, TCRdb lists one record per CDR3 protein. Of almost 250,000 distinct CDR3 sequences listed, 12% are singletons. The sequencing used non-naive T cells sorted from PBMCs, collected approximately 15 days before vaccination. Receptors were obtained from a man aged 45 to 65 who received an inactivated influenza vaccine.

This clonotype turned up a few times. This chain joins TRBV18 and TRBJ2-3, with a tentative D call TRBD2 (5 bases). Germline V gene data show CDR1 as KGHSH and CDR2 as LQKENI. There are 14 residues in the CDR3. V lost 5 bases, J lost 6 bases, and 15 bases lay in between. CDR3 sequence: CASSINGGRDTQYF. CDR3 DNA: TGTGCCAGCTCAATTAATGGAGGAAGGGATACGCAGTATTTT.

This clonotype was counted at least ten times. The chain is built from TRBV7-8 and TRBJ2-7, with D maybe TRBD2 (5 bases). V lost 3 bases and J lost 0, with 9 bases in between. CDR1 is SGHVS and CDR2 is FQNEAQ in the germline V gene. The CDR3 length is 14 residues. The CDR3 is CASSFDSVSYEQYF. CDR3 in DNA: TGTGCCAGCAGCTTTGATAGCGTCTCCTACGAGCAGTACTTC.

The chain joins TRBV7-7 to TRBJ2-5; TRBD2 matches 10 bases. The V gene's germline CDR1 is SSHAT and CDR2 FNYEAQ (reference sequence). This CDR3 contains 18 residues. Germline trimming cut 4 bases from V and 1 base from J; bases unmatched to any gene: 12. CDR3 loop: CASSYRLGIAGGQETQYF. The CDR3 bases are TGTGCCAGCAGCTACCGGCTCGGGATAGCGGGAGGCCAAGAGACCCAGTACTTC.

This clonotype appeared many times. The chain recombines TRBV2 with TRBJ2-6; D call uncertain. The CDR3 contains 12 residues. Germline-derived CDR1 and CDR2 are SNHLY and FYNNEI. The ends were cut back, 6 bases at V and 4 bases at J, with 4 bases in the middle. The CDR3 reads CASRAGANVLTF. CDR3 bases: TGTGCCAGCAGGGCCGGGGCCAACGTCCTGACTTTC.

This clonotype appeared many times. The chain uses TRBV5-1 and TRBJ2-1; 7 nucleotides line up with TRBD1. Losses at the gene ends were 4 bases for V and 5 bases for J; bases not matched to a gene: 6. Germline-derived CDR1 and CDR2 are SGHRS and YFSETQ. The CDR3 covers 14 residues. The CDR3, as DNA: TGCGCCAGCAGCACCGGGACAGTGCACAATGAGCAGTTCTTC. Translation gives CASSTGTVHNEQFF.

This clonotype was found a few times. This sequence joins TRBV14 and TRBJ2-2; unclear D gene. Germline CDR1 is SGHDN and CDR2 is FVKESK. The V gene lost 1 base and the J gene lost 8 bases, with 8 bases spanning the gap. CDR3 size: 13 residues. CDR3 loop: CASSQAPWGELFF. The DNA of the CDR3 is TGTGCCAGCAGCCAAGCCCCATGGGGGGAGCTGTTTTTT.